Below are 9 T cell receptor beta chains sequenced from a single sample in a study of cytotoxic CD8 clonotypes in ibrutinib-treated CLL. Produced via immunoSEQ multiplex PCR; TCRdb's table is partial and in-frame only. The sample contains approximately 200,000 clones, around three quarters of which appear only once. The specimen was PBMCs, collected after 24 months of ibrutinib treatment. The receptors derive from a human donor with chronic lymphocytic leukemia.

The rearrangement joins TRBV27 to TRBJ2-3, with a weak D call TRBD2 (5 bases). The V gene's germline CDR1 is MNHEY and CDR2 SMNVEV (reference sequence). V lost 3 bases and J 0 bases, leaving 7 bases between the germline ends. The CDR3 loop spans 14 amino acids. The CDR3 reads CASSFGGSTDTQYF. For the CDR3, the DNA is TGTGCCAGCAGTTTTGGAGGAAGCACAGATACGCAGTATTTT.

The chain has TRBV14 and TRBJ2-1; no definite D call. The V end was cut by 4 bases, the J end by 3 bases, with 1 base between. Germline V gene lookup returns CDR1 SGHDN and CDR2 FVKESK. CDR3 length: 11 residues. In nucleotides, the CDR3 is TGTGCCAGCAGCCTCTACAATGAGCAGTTCTTC. Translation: CASSLYNEQFF.

V gene TRBV28 combines with J gene TRBJ1-2; no reliable D call. CDR1 and CDR2 (germline): MDHEN, SYDVKM. CDR3 length: 12 residues. Trimming took 6 bases from V and 5 from J, leaving 10 bases between them. The CDR3: CASSPAKYGYTF. CDR3 in DNA: TGTGCCAGCAGCCCAGCAAAGTATGGCTACACCTTC.

CDR3 nucleotides: TGTGCCAGCAGCTTATACCTTGGTGATGGGGGAGGGCGCGACGAGCAGTACTTC. It translates to CASSLYLGDGGGRDEQYF. V and J are TRBV7-6 and TRBJ2-7; 7 nucleotides align to TRBD2. CDR1 is SGHVS and CDR2 is FNYEAQ in the germline V gene. This CDR3 is built from 18 residues. V shed 2 bases and J 5 bases; nucleotides not matched to a gene: 18. The full variable domain, in which reference TRBV7-6 and TRBJ2-7 provide the parts outside the CDR3, is GAGVSQSPRYKVTKRGQDVALRCDPISGHVSLYWYRQALGQGPEFLTYFNYEAQQDKSGLPNDRFSAERPEGSISTLTIQRTEQRDSAMYRCASSLYLGDGGGRDEQYFGPGTRLTVT.

The chain couples TRBV4-3 to TRBJ2-7, with D possibly being TRBD2 (6 bases). Germline values: CDR1 LGHNA, CDR2 YSLEER. The CDR3 is made up of 16 amino acids. V lost 0 bases and J lost 2, with 14 bases in between. The CDR3 loop reads CASSQDVGGATYEQYF. The CDR3 nucleotides are TGCGCCAGCAGCCAAGATGTGGGGGGAGCTACCTACGAGCAGTACTTC.

This chain links TRBV12-5 with TRBJ2-5; 9 bases map to TRBD1. This CDR3 has 14 amino acids. Germline values: CDR1 LGHNT, CDR2 FRNRAP. Losses at the gene ends were 7 bases for V and 5 bases for J; bases not matched to a gene: 8. The CDR3 reads CASVPQGARETQYF. CDR3 coding DNA: TGTGCTAGTGTCCCACAGGGGGCGCGGGAGACCCAGTACTTC.

The chain joins TRBV19 to TRBJ2-5; D gene uncertain. The CDR3 has 12 amino acids. Germline lookup yields CDR1 LNHDA and CDR2 SQIVND (reference sequence). The germline V and J ends were trimmed by 5 bases and 5 bases, with 9 bases remaining between them. The CDR3 reads CASSQTKETQYF. The CDR3 nucleotides read TGTGCCAGTAGTCAAACAAAGGAGACCCAGTACTTC.

The chain combines TRBV11-2 with TRBJ2-7; TRBD1 matches at 7 bases. CDR1 is SGHAT, CDR2 FQNNGV, per germline. CDR3 length: 15 amino acids. The V segment lost 1 base and the J segment 3 bases; nucleotides outside the gene matches: 6. CDR3 loop: CASSLGGTAVYEQYF. The CDR3 DNA reads as TGTGCCAGCAGCTTAGGTGGGACAGCCGTCTACGAGCAGTACTTC.

This chain joins TRBV7-2 and TRBJ2-5; D uncertain. Trimming took off 1 base at V and 6 bases at J, with 9 bases between the two ends. Germline CDR1 is SGHTA and CDR2 is FQGNSA. This CDR3 comprises 13 residues. CDR3 sequence: CASSLGALQTQYF. Here the CDR3 DNA reads TGTGCCAGCAGCTTAGGGGCCTTGCAGACCCAGTACTTC.